The sequence of this TCR beta chain was determined in a study of blood T cell repertoires in COVID-19. Looking at the study overall: Some COVID-19 samples were acute and others convalescent; all came from the United States, Italy and Spain. The analysed material was cDNA or gDNA that came from T cells, B-cell-depleted T cells, or PBMCs.

Germline CDR1 reads SGHDT; CDR2 reads YYEEEE. The CDR3 loop spans 13 amino acids. Between the trimmed V and J ends, which lost 10 bases and 0 bases, there was a span of 10 bases. As handled by the study authors: Quantification of nucleated cells was approximated via reference gene primer amplification. Produced via immunoSEQ multiplex PCR; TCRdb's table is partial and in-frame only. V, J and clone size reflect that table, while D and trimming were determined from the DNA. This sample carries approximately 74,000 clones, 80% to 95% of them seen once, and the ten largest clones take around 5%. Sequencing was done on a sample of peripheral blood. V and J are TRBV5-6 and TRBJ2-2, with a weak D call TRBD2 (6 bases). This sequence originates from a woman in her sixties with active COVID-19. The CDR3 DNA reads as TGTGCCGGAGGGAGGACGAACACCGGGGAGCTGTTTTTT. Protein product: CAGGRTNTGELFF.